Below, 26 T cell receptor beta chains from the same sample are listed, as sequenced in a study of T-cell reconstitution after alpha-beta-depleted transplantation in children. Unique molecular identifiers were incorporated during preparation of the TCRbeta library. In TCRdb, the PCR reads were re-called with MiXCR into one record per CDR3 protein. Altogether about 200,000 distinct CDR3 sequences are present, under 8.5% being singletons, with the ten largest covering 35% to 45%. The source material was PBMCs, mostly from graft donor cells, sampled 360 days after TCRalphabeta/CD19-depleted stem cell transplant. These receptors were collected from a male patient aged 2 to 10 who had a stem cell transplant for acute myeloid leukemia, so the T cells may come from the graft donor.

This CDR3 reads CASSLDRGNTIYF. DNA for the CDR3: TGTGCCAGCAGCTTAGACAGAGGAAACACCATATATTTT. V usage is TRBV7-3 and J usage is TRBJ1-3; D possibly corresponds to TRBD1 (5 bases). This CDR3 is built from 13 residues. The germline V and J ends were trimmed by 2 bases and 4 bases, with 6 bases remaining between them. Germline V lookup: CDR1 SGHTA, CDR2 FQGTGA.

This clonotype came up many times. J is TRBJ2-5 and V is TRBV5-1, with D tentatively TRBD2 (6 bases). Germline CDR1 and CDR2: SGHRS and YFSETQ. V shed 0 bases and J shed 1 base, with 19 bases lying between them. The CDR3 contains 18 residues. CDR3 loop: CASSLAPWTNKIQETQYF. The CDR3 DNA reads as TGCGCCAGCAGCTTGGCCCCCTGGACTAATAAAATCCAAGAGACCCAGTACTTC.

In this sample, this clonotype turned up a few times. The V and J genes are TRBV9 and TRBJ2-5; D is ambiguous. With 0 bases removed from V and 4 bases from J, the gap between germline ends came to 10 bases. The CDR3 spans 14 residues. Per the germline V gene, CDR1 is SGDLS and CDR2 is YYNGEE. The CDR3 DNA sequence: TGTGCCAGCAGCGTAGAGTCAGGTAGAGAGACCCAGTACTTC. This translates into CASSVESGRETQYF. Based on the CDR3 plus reference TRBV9 and TRBJ2-5, the full variable domain is DSGVTQTPKHLITATGQRVTLRCSPRSGDLSVYWYQQSLDQGLQFLIQYYNGEERAKGNILERFSAQQFPDLHSELNLSSLELGDSALYFCASSVESGRETQYFGPGTRLLVL.

At least ten counts were recorded for this clonotype. The CDR3 sequence: CASSPDLVGDTQYF. The CDR3 nucleotides read TGTGCCAGCAGTCCCGATTTAGTGGGAGATACGCAGTATTTT. The chain employs TRBV27 and TRBJ2-3; no reliable D call. The V gene's germline CDR1 is MNHEY and CDR2 SMNVEV (reference sequence). The CDR3 contains 14 residues. V was shortened by 5 bases and J by 5 bases, with 14 bases between the two germline ends.

This clonotype showed up many times. This sequence joins TRBV5-1 and TRBJ1-1; D not resolved. The V and J ends lost 1 base and 4 bases respectively, with 14 bases between them. The CDR3 is made up of 15 amino acids. Germline lookup yields CDR1 SGHRS and CDR2 YFSETQ. CDR3 loop: CASSLMASSGTEAFF. CDR3 in DNA: TGCGCCAGCAGCTTGATGGCATCATCGGGCACTGAAGCTTTCTTT.

There are many counts of this clonotype. This rearrangement joins TRBV12-3 or TRBV12-4 to TRBJ1-3; no clear D. The CDR3 covers 16 residues. V was trimmed by 6 bases and J by 1 base, leaving 16 bases between them. The CDR3: CASSRQDPGSGNTIYF. The CDR3 coding sequence is TGTGCCAGCAGCAGGCAGGATCCCGGGTCTGGAAACACCATATATTTT.

This chain joins TRBV11-2 and TRBJ1-1; D gene unclear. Trimming took off 0 bases at V and 2 bases at J, with 16 bases between the two ends. Per germline, CDR1 SGHAT and CDR2 FQNNGV. The CDR3 consists of 17 residues. CDR3 loop: CASSLDSPTRANTEAFF. CDR3 sequence (DNA): TGTGCCAGCAGCTTAGATTCCCCGACGAGGGCCAACACTGAAGCTTTCTTT.

The chain has TRBV5-1 and TRBJ2-1; D is possibly TRBD1 (5 bases). The CDR3 length is 16 residues. Germline loops: CDR1 SGHRS, CDR2 YFSETQ. V lost 1 base, J lost 5 bases, and 16 bases lay in between. CDR3 region: CASSLLGESKDNEQFF. CDR3 nucleotide sequence: TGCGCCAGCAGCTTGCTAGGGGAATCTAAGGACAATGAGCAGTTCTTC.

The chain carries TRBV6-6 and TRBJ2-4; D uncertain. Germline V gene lookup returns CDR1 MNHNY and CDR2 SVGAGI (reference sequence). The germline V and J ends were trimmed by 5 bases and 9 bases, with 8 bases remaining between them. CDR3 length: 11 residues. In DNA, the CDR3 is TGTGCCAGCAGTCTACGCGTCATTCAGTACTTC. Translating gives CASSLRVIQYF.

The rearrangement links TRBV5-1 to TRBJ1-1; tentative D call: TRBD1 (6 bases). Germline V gene data show CDR1 as SGHRS and CDR2 as YFSETQ. The length of the CDR3 is 14 residues. The germline V and J ends were trimmed by 2 bases and 8 bases, with 16 bases remaining between them. The CDR3 spells CASSLGDTLVEAFF. For the CDR3, the DNA is TGCGCCAGCAGCTTAGGGGACACCCTCGTAGAAGCTTTCTTT.

The chain links TRBV7-2 to TRBJ2-3; the D gene could be TRBD1 or TRBD2 (5 bases each). V dropped 2 bases and J dropped 0 bases, with 12 bases sitting between them. This CDR3 is built from 16 residues. Looked up from germline, CDR1 is SGHTA and CDR2 is FQGNSA. The CDR3 loop is CASSLLGTPSTDTQYF. CDR3 DNA sequence: TGTGCCAGCAGCTTACTCGGGACGCCTAGCACAGATACGCAGTATTTT. Full variable domain (remainder filled in from reference TRBV7-2 and TRBJ2-3): GAGVSQSPSNKVTEKGKDVELRCDPISGHTALYWYRQSLGQGLEFLIYFQGNSAPDKSGLPSDRFSAERTGGSVSTLTIQRTQQEDSAVYLCASSLLGTPSTDTQYFGPGTRLTVL.

This clonotype was seen a handful of times. The chain employs TRBV29-1 and TRBJ1-2; D remains ambiguous. Germline CDR1 SQVTM, CDR2 ANQGSEA. V was clipped by 6 bases and J by 1 base, with 9 bases between them. The CDR3 covers 12 residues. This CDR3 is CSVELINYGYTF. In nucleotides, the CDR3 is TGCAGCGTCGAATTAATTAACTATGGCTACACCTTC.

The rearrangement uses TRBV27 and TRBJ2-7, with 10 nucleotides matching TRBD2. Germline V gene data show CDR1 as MNHEY and CDR2 as SMNVEV (reference sequence). V shed 5 bases, J shed 5 bases, and the junction held 9 bases outside the gene matches. This CDR3 region has 15 residues. The CDR3 DNA reads as TGTGCCAGCAGTCGACTGAGGACTAGCGGTCACGAGCAGTACTTC. Amino acid sequence: CASSRLRTSGHEQYF.

This clonotype was recorded a few times. J is TRBJ2-5 and V is TRBV20-1; D may be TRBD1 or TRBD2 (5 bases each). Germline V CDR1 and CDR2: DFQATT, SNEGSKA (reference sequence). V was cut by 0 bases and J by 9 bases, with 17 bases left in between. The CDR3 runs to 14 residues. The CDR3, as DNA: TGCAGTGCTAGAGATCCTAGGGCCCTGGGGGCCCAGTACTTC. It yields the protein CSARDPRALGAQYF.

The chain carries TRBV20-1 and TRBJ2-4, with 9 positions matching TRBD1. CDR1 DFQATT and CDR2 SNEGSKA come from the germline V gene (reference sequence). V was pared by 4 bases and J by 7 bases, with 23 bases of the junction left unmatched. The CDR3 extends over 19 amino acids. CDR3: CSAIGPRKTGQGRVNIQYF. In DNA form, the CDR3 reads TGCAGTGCTATCGGCCCCAGAAAAACTGGACAGGGGAGGGTTAACATTCAGTACTTC.

This clonotype was counted only a few times. The chain has TRBV20-1 and TRBJ1-3, with D possibly TRBD1 on 6 matching bases. Germline CDR1 and CDR2: DFQATT and SNEGSKA (reference sequence). This CDR3 has 13 residues. The V gene lost 3 bases and the J gene lost 4 bases, with 10 bases spanning the gap. In DNA form, the CDR3 reads TGCAGTGCTAGGGACAGACTCGGAAACACCATATATTTT. Protein: CSARDRLGNTIYF.

This rearrangement joins TRBV10-3 to TRBJ1-2; 7 positions agree with TRBD1. Per germline, CDR1 ENHRY and CDR2 SYGVKD. The junction had 10 bases not matched to a gene; V was cut back by 2 bases and J by 4 bases. The CDR3 sequence is 16 residues long. The CDR3 sequence is CAISEQHNRGLYGYTF. The CDR3 DNA reads TGTGCCATCAGTGAGCAGCATAACAGGGGTCTCTATGGCTACACCTTC.

This clonotype was counted at least ten times. This rearrangement joins TRBV20-1 to TRBJ1-5; 7 bases fit TRBD1. CDR3 length: 14 amino acids. Germline values: CDR1 DFQATT, CDR2 SNEGSKA (reference sequence). The J segment lost 10 bases and the V segment lost 3 bases, leaving 12 bases of the junction unmatched. In nucleotides, the CDR3 is TGCAGTGCTAGCTTTGACAGGGCCCTTCCACCCCAGCATTTT. It codes for CSASFDRALPPQHF.

This clonotype was seen only a few times. The chain joins TRBV12-3 or TRBV12-4 to TRBJ2-3, with D perhaps given as TRBD1 or TRBD2 (5 bases each). V was shortened by 5 bases and J by 3 bases, with 15 bases between the two germline ends. The CDR3 spans 15 residues. The DNA of the CDR3 is TGTGCCAGCAGTACCCGACCGGGGCTAACAGATACGCAGTATTTT. Protein product: CASSTRPGLTDTQYF.

This clonotype has more than one count but fewer than ten. This sequence joins TRBV15 and TRBJ2-7, with D hard to call. The V gene lost 0 bases and the J gene lost 6 bases, with 18 bases spanning the gap. CDR1 is LNHNV, CDR2 YYDKDF, per germline (reference sequence). The CDR3 contains 16 residues. The CDR3 loop is CATSRDPPWDAFEQYF. CDR3 DNA sequence: TGTGCCACCAGCAGAGATCCCCCCTGGGATGCTTTCGAGCAGTACTTC.

The V gene is TRBV10-3, the J gene TRBJ2-7; 14 nucleotides agree with TRBD2. CDR3 length equals 18 residues. Germline V gene lookup returns CDR1 ENHRY and CDR2 SYGVKD. Trimming at V came to 2 bases and at J to 7 bases, leaving 13 bases not matched to a gene. Written as DNA, the CDR3 is TGTGCCATCAGTGAGCGGACTAGCGGGAGGCGGGACCTTGGGGAGCAGTACTTC. Protein product: CAISERTSGRRDLGEQYF.

This clonotype occurred many times. J is TRBJ2-2 and V is TRBV29-1; D may correspond to TRBD1 or TRBD2 (5 bases each). Trimming removed 7 bases at V and 6 bases at J, with 12 bases between. CDR1 and CDR2 from the germline V gene are SQVTM and ANQGSEA. The CDR3 consists of 12 residues. The CDR3 here is CSGGLGAGELFF. DNA of the CDR3: TGCAGCGGGGGGTTAGGGGCCGGGGAGCTGTTTTTT.

This clonotype was detected only a few times. The V and J genes are TRBV4-2 and TRBJ1-5, with D unclear. V was shortened by 0 bases and J by 7 bases, with 7 bases between the two germline ends. This CDR3 contains 13 residues. Germline loops: CDR1 LGHNA, CDR2 YNFKEQ. CDR3 protein: CASSQDNFQPQHF. For the CDR3, the DNA is TGTGCCAGCAGCCAAGATAACTTCCAGCCCCAGCATTTT.

This clonotype was seen more than once but under ten times. The rearrangement joins TRBV15 to TRBJ2-5; no reliable D call. Germline V gives CDR1 LNHNV, CDR2 YYDKDF (reference sequence). Trimming stripped 4 bases from V and 5 bases from J, with 14 bases between. This CDR3 contains 14 residues. The CDR3 is CATSTFMMEETQYF. CDR3 nucleotides: TGTGCCACCAGCACCTTTATGATGGAGGAGACCCAGTACTTC.

The rearrangement links TRBV4-1 to TRBJ2-5; TRBD2 matches 12 bases. Germline trimming cut 4 bases from V and 7 bases from J; bases unmatched to any gene: 7. This CDR3 has 15 residues. Germline lookup yields CDR1 MGHRA and CDR2 YSYEKL. The CDR3 DNA is TGCGCCAGCAGCCTCGGACTAGCGGGGACGGGGACCCAGTACTTC. Amino acid sequence: CASSLGLAGTGTQYF.

This clonotype has at least ten counts. The gene calls are TRBV29-1 and TRBJ2-6, with TRBD2 as a possible D gene (6 bases). Looked up from germline, CDR1 is SQVTM and CDR2 is ANQGSEA. The CDR3 spans 16 residues. V lost 4 bases and J 0 bases, leaving 13 bases between the germline ends. The CDR3 spells CSVVPGLGSGANVLTF. For the CDR3, the DNA is TGCAGCGTTGTTCCGGGACTGGGCTCTGGGGCCAACGTCCTGACTTTC.